This entry is about one T cell receptor (beta chain). Its target is unknown. PCR primers comprised 60 Vbeta and 13 Jbeta primers. Sequencing used immunoSEQ multiplex PCR; TCRdb keeps in-frame clones, though not all of them. The sample carries about 160,000 clones, approximately 80% recorded once. This specimen belongs to a study of cytomegalovirus exposure and HLA in healthy donors. Study results and caveats: In an earlier analysis, most TCR beta V segments were productive about 87% or about 30% of the time.

This clonotype was obtained from a woman aged 18-30 years in good health and CMV-seronegative. Specimen: PBMCs.

The CDR3 sequence is CAISQTGTNEKLFF. The CDR3 DNA reads TGTGCCATCAGTCAGACAGGGACTAATGAAAAACTGTTTTTT. The chain combines TRBV10-3 with TRBJ1-4; TRBD1 matches at 7 bases. The trim removed 5 bases at V and 2 bases at J, leaving 2 bases unmatched. CDR1 and CDR2 (germline): ENHRY, SYGVKD. This CDR3 has 14 amino acids.